The 21 T cell receptor beta chains reported below all come from one sample, sequenced in a study of blood T cell repertoires in COVID-19. The data were produced by immunoSEQ multiplex PCR, yet TCRdb's version contains in-frame clones alone and is incomplete. In the table there are 200,000 or so clones, 81% of which are singletons. Sequenced: peripheral blood. All receptors come from a woman aged 80 or older with COVID-19, enrolled during active disease.

The V gene is TRBV11-3, the J gene TRBJ2-7; TRBD1 aligns across 9 bases. The CDR3 runs to 14 residues. V lost 5 bases and J lost 2; bases outside the gene matches: 4. Germline assignment: CDR1 SGHNT and CDR2 YENEEA. This CDR3 reads CASSRRDRAYEQYF. The CDR3, as DNA: TGTGCCAGCAGCCGCCGGGACAGGGCCTACGAGCAGTACTTC.

The V gene is TRBV29-1, the J gene TRBJ2-1; 7 bases are shared with TRBD2. Germline values: CDR1 SQVTM, CDR2 ANQGSEA. The CDR3 consists of 15 residues. V gave up 6 bases and J gave up 2 bases; unmatched junction bases: 10. The CDR3 loop reads CSVDKRGSTYNEQFF. The CDR3 DNA reads as TGCAGCGTCGACAAGCGGGGAAGCACCTACAATGAGCAGTTCTTC.

This clone was observed once. V is TRBV7-3 and J is TRBJ1-2, with TRBD1 matching over 8 bases. Germline V gene lookup returns CDR1 SGHTA and CDR2 FQGTGA. The V gene end was trimmed by 4 bases and the J gene end by 7 bases; junction bases not matched to a gene: 5. CDR3 length: 13 residues. The CDR3 DNA is TGTGCCAGCAGCTCCTCTCAGGGGGCTGGCTACACCTTC. This gives the protein CASSSSQGAGYTF. Based on the CDR3 plus reference TRBV7-3 and TRBJ1-2, the full variable domain is GAGVSQTPSNKVTEKGKYVELRCDPISGHTALYWYRQSLGQGPEFLIYFQGTGAADDSGLPNDRFFAVRPEGSVSTLKIQRTERGDSAVYLCASSSSQGAGYTFGSGTRLTVV.

The CDR3 is CASSFDRFVGYEQYF. DNA of the CDR3: TGTGCCAGCAGTTTCGACAGGTTCGTTGGCTACGAGCAGTACTTC. V usage is TRBV28 and J usage is TRBJ2-7; D perhaps matches TRBD1 (6 bases). The CDR3 runs to 15 residues. V gave up 3 bases and J gave up 3 bases, with 15 bases separating them. Germline V gives CDR1 MDHEN, CDR2 SYDVKM.

The rearrangement links TRBV5-1 to TRBJ2-7; D is uncertain. CDR3 length: 15 residues. From germline, CDR1 is SGHRS and CDR2 YFSETQ. Between the trimmed V and J ends, which lost 0 bases and 6 bases, there was a span of 16 bases. The DNA for the CDR3 is TGCGCCAGCAGCTTGGACCTCCTACCCCCTGTCGAGCAGTACTTC. The encoded protein is CASSLDLLPPVEQYF.

This clone was seen repeatedly, ten times or more. The chain has TRBV24-1 and TRBJ2-2; TRBD2 might be the D (5 bases). Trimming cost V 7 bases and J 5 bases, with 7 bases left between them. The CDR3 has 12 residues. Germline V lookup: CDR1 KGHDR, CDR2 SFDVKD. CDR3 sequence (DNA): TGTGCCACCAGGGCGGGTACCGGGGAGCTGTTTTTT. Its translation: CATRAGTGELFF.

CDR3 in DNA: TGCGCCAGCAGCTTGGCCGGTAGAGGGAATAATTCACCCCTCCACTTT. Its translation is CASSLAGRGNNSPLHF. V and J are TRBV5-1 and TRBJ1-6; D ambiguous. The germline V and J ends were trimmed by 0 bases and 5 bases, with 12 bases remaining between them. This CDR3 spans 16 amino acids. The germline V gene has CDR1 SGHRS and CDR2 YFSETQ.

This clone was observed a handful of times. The chain recombines TRBV13 with TRBJ2-7; D is possibly TRBD1 (6 bases). V dropped 5 bases and J dropped 3 bases, with 17 bases sitting between them. The germline gives CDR1 PRHDT, CDR2 FYEKMQ (reference sequence). The CDR3 is made up of 15 amino acids. The CDR3 DNA reads as TGTGCCAGCAGCGGACCCGACAGGTTCCACTACGAGCAGTACTTC. It specifies CASSGPDRFHYEQYF.

The chain combines TRBV5-5 with TRBJ1-5; D gene uncertain. CDR3 size: 15 residues. Germline V lookup: CDR1 SGHKS, CDR2 YYEKEE (reference sequence). Trimming left V 1 base short and J 3 bases short, with 11 bases between. The CDR3 DNA follows: TGTGCCAGCAGCTTGACTTTGCAGGCCAATCAGCCCCAGCATTTT. Protein product: CASSLTLQANQPQHF.

This clone was picked up a small number of times. This rearrangement joins TRBV7-6 to TRBJ2-3, with D hard to call. The CDR3 loop spans 12 amino acids. V lost 4 bases and J lost 2, with 4 bases in between. Germline CDR1 reads SGHVS; CDR2 reads FNYEAQ. The CDR3 DNA is TGTGCCAGCAGCTCCTCCACAGATACGCAGTATTTT. This encodes CASSSSTDTQYF.

The chain has TRBV7-9 and TRBJ2-5; 8 bases match TRBD1. Germline lookup yields CDR1 SEHNR and CDR2 FQNEAQ (reference sequence). This CDR3 spans 14 amino acids. V lost 4 bases, J lost 5 bases, and 6 bases stayed unmatched. CDR3 residues: CASSSDRGAETQYF. The CDR3 DNA sequence: TGTGCCAGCAGCTCCGACAGGGGAGCCGAGACCCAGTACTTC.

This chain links TRBV6-6 with TRBJ2-3, with D maybe TRBD2 (5 bases). There are 14 residues in the CDR3. Per germline, CDR1 MNHNY and CDR2 SVGAGI (reference sequence). Trimming took off 7 bases at V and 4 bases at J, with 15 bases between the two ends. The CDR3 DNA reads as TGTGCCAGCAACGGGGTAACCGGCGCAGATACGCAGTATTTT. It codes for CASNGVTGADTQYF.

The chain employs TRBV7-9 and TRBJ2-5; TRBD1 aligns across 7 bases. J gave up 1 base and V 5 bases, and 10 bases lay outside the gene matches. From germline, CDR1 is SEHNR and CDR2 FQNEAQ (reference sequence). The CDR3 sequence is 16 residues long. The CDR3 is CASSPPTGLRQETQYF. CDR3 DNA sequence: TGTGCCAGCAGCCCACCGACAGGGTTGCGCCAAGAGACCCAGTACTTC. The variable domain in full, with the rest retrieved from reference TRBV7-9 and TRBJ2-5, is DTGVSQNPRHKITKRGQNVTFRCDPISEHNRLYWYRQTLGQGPEFLTYFQNEAQLEKSRLLSDRFSAERPKGSFSTLEIQRTEQGDSAMYLCASSPPTGLRQETQYFGPGTRLLVL.

The chain employs TRBV5-4 and TRBJ2-7; maybe TRBD2 (6 bases). Germline values: CDR1 SGHNT, CDR2 YYREEE (reference sequence). The V end lost 4 bases, the J end lost 2 bases, and 13 bases lay between the germline ends. This CDR3 contains 14 residues. The CDR3 DNA reads TGTGCCAGCAGCCGGACTATAGGGACCTACGAGCAGTACTTC. It translates to CASSRTIGTYEQYF.

This rearrangement joins TRBV29-1 to TRBJ2-7; the D gene is possibly TRBD1 (5 bases). CDR1 is SQVTM and CDR2 is ANQGSEA in the germline V gene. This CDR3 has 11 residues. Trimming removed 6 bases at V and 4 bases at J, with 10 bases between. DNA for the CDR3: TGCAGCGTCGATGACAGTTACGAGCAGTACTTC. This encodes CSVDDSYEQYF.

The chain recombines TRBV19 with TRBJ1-2; 9 bases are a match to TRBD1. The CDR3 is 13 amino acids. Germline V gives CDR1 LNHDA, CDR2 SQIVND (reference sequence). Trimming at V came to 1 base and at J to 12 bases, leaving 6 bases not matched to a gene. Written as DNA, the CDR3 is TGTGCCAGTAGTATAGGGGGACAGGGCGTGGACACCTTC. Translated: CASSIGGQGVDTF. Filled out from reference TRBV19 and TRBJ1-2, the complete variable domain reads DGGITQSPKYLFRKEGQNVTLSCEQNLNHDAMYWYRQDPGQGLRLIYYSQIVNDFQKGDIAEGYSVSREKKESFPLTVTSAQKNPTAFYLCASSIGGQGVDTFGSGTRLTVV.

This clone was seen a handful of times. The chain joins TRBV9 to TRBJ1-1; possible D gene TRBD1, 6 bases. The ends were cut back, 3 bases at V and 4 bases at J, with 22 bases in the middle. Germline V gene lookup returns CDR1 SGDLS and CDR2 YYNGEE. The CDR3 is 17 residues long. In DNA, the CDR3 is TGTGCCAGCAGCGCCACCGGGACACCCCGGGTGGGCACTGAAGCTTTCTTT. It translates to CASSATGTPRVGTEAFF. The whole variable domain, filled in from reference TRBV9 and TRBJ1-1, reads DSGVTQTPKHLITATGQRVTLRCSPRSGDLSVYWYQQSLDQGLQFLIQYYNGEERAKGNILERFSAQQFPDLHSELNLSSLELGDSALYFCASSATGTPRVGTEAFFGQGTRLTVV.

V gene TRBV12-3 or TRBV12-4 combines with J gene TRBJ2-1, with D possibly TRBD1 on 7 matching bases. Deletions cut 3 bases from V and 8 bases from J, with 11 bases between. CDR3 length equals 13 residues. The CDR3 loop reads CASSFPGGYEQFF. The CDR3 coding sequence is TGTGCCAGCAGTTTCCCAGGGGGGTATGAGCAGTTCTTC.

This rearrangement joins TRBV18 to TRBJ1-1; D gene unclear. Germline V lookup: CDR1 KGHSH, CDR2 LQKENI. The CDR3 sequence is 14 residues long. The V end was cut by 2 bases, the J end by 0 bases, with 7 bases between. This CDR3 reads CASSPTAVNTEAFF. In DNA form, the CDR3 reads TGTGCCAGCTCACCAACTGCGGTGAACACTGAAGCTTTCTTT.

The chain combines TRBV7-8 with TRBJ1-1, with TRBD1 identical over 9 bases. The V and J ends lost 1 base and 5 bases, in that order; junction bases with no gene match: 5. Germline assignment: CDR1 SGHVS and CDR2 FQNEAQ. The length of the CDR3 is 15 residues. The CDR3 DNA is TGTGCCAGCAGCTTAGTGGGACAGGGAACAACTGAAGCTTTCTTT. Residues: CASSLVGQGTTEAFF.

This chain links TRBV20-1 with TRBJ2-5; tentatively, D is TRBD1 (6 bases). V lost 1 base and J 9 bases, leaving 9 bases between the germline ends. CDR1 is DFQATT, CDR2 SNEGSKA, per germline (reference sequence). The CDR3 spans 11 residues. The CDR3 here is CSARVGTSQYF. The CDR3 DNA reads as TGCAGTGCTAGAGTAGGGACATCCCAGTACTTC.